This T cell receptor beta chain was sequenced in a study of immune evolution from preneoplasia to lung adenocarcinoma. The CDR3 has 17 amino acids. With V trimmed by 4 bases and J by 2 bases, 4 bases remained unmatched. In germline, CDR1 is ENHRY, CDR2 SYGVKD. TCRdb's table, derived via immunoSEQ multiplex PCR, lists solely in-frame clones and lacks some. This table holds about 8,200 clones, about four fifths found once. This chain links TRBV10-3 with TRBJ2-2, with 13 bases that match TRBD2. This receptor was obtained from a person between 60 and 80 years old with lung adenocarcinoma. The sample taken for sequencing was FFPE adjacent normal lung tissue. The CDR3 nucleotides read TGTGCCATCAGTGTTACTAGCGGGGGGGTTAACACCGGGGAGCTGTTTTTT. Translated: CAISVTSGGVNTGELFF.